Here is one T cell receptor beta chain with its context. The target antigen is unknown. This entry is derived from a study of Ad26.COV2.S vaccination and SARS-CoV-2 variants. Study in general: Ad26.COV2.S arm of COV1001 included the donor.

Study observations and caveats: Researchers cautioned that TCR breadth and depth analyses may have underestimated total T cell responses.

Treatment denoted: roughly 18 received Ad26.COV2.S at low or high dose, single or two shots; about 5 received placebo; per-sample allocation not given. The samples date from day 63 after the first vaccine or placebo injection. The CDR3 is made up of 15 amino acids. V was pared by 4 bases and J by 3 bases, with 14 bases between. The germline V gene has CDR1 SGHTA and CDR2 FQGTGA. Clones were read by immunoSEQ multiplex PCR, and TCRdb kept only the in-frame ones, dropping some. There are 300,000 to 350,000 clones in the sample; about 87% occur only once, and around 6.6% lies in the top ten. The specimen was peripheral blood, collected in a trial of Ad26.COV2.S vaccine versus placebo. The TCR comes from a person aged 18-60 years who received the Ad26.COV2.S COVID-19 vaccine or a placebo. The chain has TRBV7-3 and TRBJ2-3; D gene unclear. In DNA, the CDR3 is TGTGCCAGCAGCTCCACTCCCCCCCAGACAGATACGCAGTATTTT. Encoded protein: CASSSTPPQTDTQYF.